Shown below are 23 T cell receptor beta chains from a single sample sequenced in a study of patients and donors after allogeneic stem cell transplantation. MiXCR was run by TCRdb on the RT-PCR reads, yielding one entry per CDR3 protein. The table has 150,000 to 200,000 distinct CDR3 sequences, roughly two fifths seen once. Sequenced input: blood, either unsorted or a sorted T cell fraction (not recorded which). These receptors came from a human donor who was either an allogeneic HSCT recipient or a stem cell or donor lymphocyte infusion donor (not recorded which). It is not recorded whose cells these are; they may come from a transplant donor.

This clonotype has only one observation. The chain uses TRBV13 and TRBJ1-3; 9 nucleotides line up with TRBD1. The J segment lost 0 bases and the V segment lost 5 bases, leaving 5 bases of the junction unmatched. Germline CDR1 reads PRHDT; CDR2 reads FYEKMQ (reference sequence). This CDR3 is built from 16 residues. The CDR3 region is CASSGTGMGSGNTIYF. CDR3 bases: TGTGCCAGCAGCGGGACAGGGATGGGCTCTGGAAACACCATATATTTT.

This clonotype was observed a few times. As DNA, the CDR3 is TGCAGCACCCGGGTCGGGAGCACAGATACGCAGTATTTT. Translated, it gives CSTRVGSTDTQYF. This chain connects TRBV29-1 to TRBJ2-3; D remains ambiguous. The CDR3 has 13 amino acids. Looked up from germline, CDR1 is SQVTM and CDR2 is ANQGSEA. V was shortened by 8 bases and J by 0 bases, with 12 bases between the two germline ends.

This clonotype was found many times. This chain uses TRBV29-1 with TRBJ1-1, with TRBD1 as a possible D gene (5 bases). The V end was cut by 6 bases, the J end by 6 bases, with 11 bases between. Germline V gives CDR1 SQVTM, CDR2 ANQGSEA. The length of the CDR3 is 11 residues. This CDR3 is CSVGLQAEAFF. In DNA form, the CDR3 reads TGCAGCGTGGGACTCCAGGCTGAAGCTTTCTTT.

The chain has TRBV29-1 and TRBJ2-1; D is undetermined. The V end lost 7 bases, the J end lost 7 bases, and 23 bases lay between the germline ends. Germline values: CDR1 SQVTM, CDR2 ANQGSEA. The CDR3 covers 15 residues. The CDR3 loop reads CSDLGFRPTLNEQFF. The DNA of the CDR3 is TGCAGCGACCTAGGGTTTAGGCCAACTTTAAATGAGCAGTTCTTC.

A few counts support this clonotype. The CDR3 DNA reads TGTGCCAGCAGCTTTAACTATGGCTACACCTTC. Protein: CASSFNYGYTF. The V gene is TRBV7-2, the J gene TRBJ1-2; D ambiguous. This CDR3 comprises 11 residues. The germline gives CDR1 SGHTA, CDR2 FQGNSA. The V and J ends lost 3 bases and 1 base respectively, with 0 bases between them.

The V call is TRBV20-1, the J call TRBJ1-6; D unresolved. CDR1 is DFQATT, CDR2 SNEGSKA, per germline (reference sequence). The CDR3 spans 14 residues. Trimming took 6 bases from V and 8 from J, leaving 17 bases between them. The CDR3 is CSAPGLTGDSPLHF. The CDR3 region has the DNA TGCAGTGCCCCCGGACTAACCGGGGATTCACCCCTCCACTTT.

This chain uses TRBV6-6 with TRBJ2-7, with D possibly being TRBD2 (6 bases). The V end was cut by 4 bases, the J end by 2 bases, with 12 bases between. Looked up from germline, CDR1 is MNHNY and CDR2 is SVGAGI (reference sequence). The CDR3 has 14 amino acids. For the CDR3, the DNA is TGTGCCAGCAGTTCCCGGGACTCAGCCTACGAGCAGTACTTC. Protein sequence: CASSSRDSAYEQYF.

The genes are TRBV12-3 or TRBV12-4 and TRBJ2-7, with 11 bases matching TRBD2. CDR3 length: 15 residues. J lost 4 bases, V lost 1 base, and 3 bases had no gene match. The CDR3 region has the DNA TGTGCCAGCAGTTTAGTTGCTAGCGGGAGGTACGAGCAGTACTTC. The encoded protein is CASSLVASGRYEQYF.

J is TRBJ2-1 and V is TRBV3-2; TRBD2 is the table's D call and was not checked against the DNA. TRBV3-2 is a pseudogene locus. The CDR3 is 15 residues long. In DNA, the CDR3 is TGTGCCAGCAGCCCGCGGACTAGCTTGCGGCATGCGCAGTTCTTC. Its protein is CASSPRTSLRHAQFF.

The gene calls are TRBV15 and TRBJ2-7, with D possibly matching TRBD1 (5 bases). Germline lookup yields CDR1 LNHNV and CDR2 YYDKDF (reference sequence). The CDR3 contains 14 residues. V gave up 2 bases and J gave up 1 base, with 9 bases separating them. CDR3 sequence: CATSRQTASYEQYF. In DNA, the CDR3 is TGTGCCACCAGCAGACAGACAGCTTCCTACGAGCAGTACTTC.

In DNA form, the CDR3 reads TGTGCCAGCAGTTTCACTACTCACGAGCAGTATTTT. Residues: CASSFTTHEQYF. The chain is built from TRBV6-6 and TRBJ2-3; no definite D call. The CDR3 is made up of 12 amino acids. The germline V gene encodes CDR1 MNHNY and CDR2 SVGAGI (reference sequence). The V end lost 4 bases, the J end lost 11 bases, and 13 bases lay between the germline ends.

The rearrangement joins TRBV20-1 to TRBJ1-5, with 9 bases that match TRBD1. J was trimmed by 3 bases and V by 5 bases; bases with no gene match: 5. The CDR3 has 14 amino acids. Germline CDR1 DFQATT, CDR2 SNEGSKA (reference sequence). The CDR3: CSAGTGWNNQPQHF. CDR3 coding DNA: TGCAGTGCTGGGACAGGGTGGAACAATCAGCCCCAGCATTTT.

The sample holds a few counts of this clonotype. V usage is TRBV7-9 and J usage is TRBJ1-1, with a tentative D call TRBD1 (6 bases). The germline V and J ends were trimmed by 7 bases and 3 bases, with 15 bases remaining between them. CDR3 length: 14 amino acids. CDR1 is SEHNR and CDR2 is FQNEAQ in the germline V gene (reference sequence). CDR3 sequence: CASTWGQGDTEAFF. The CDR3 DNA reads TGTGCCAGCACCTGGGGGCAGGGTGACACTGAAGCTTTCTTT.

This clonotype showed up just a few times. J is TRBJ2-1 and V is TRBV12-3 or TRBV12-4, with 14 nucleotides matching TRBD2. V lost 6 bases and J lost 6; bases outside the gene matches: 7. This CDR3 contains 16 residues. DNA of the CDR3: TGTGCCAGCAGGGTGACTAGCGGGAGGGGTAGCAATGAGCAGTTCTTC. Residues: CASRVTSGRGSNEQFF.

V gene TRBV6-4 combines with J gene TRBJ2-2; D unclear. The V and J ends lost 4 bases and 2 bases respectively, with 14 bases between them. This CDR3 is built from 16 residues. The germline V gene encodes CDR1 MRHNA and CDR2 SNTAGT. CDR3 in amino acids: CASSAWGLPNTGELFF. The DNA of the CDR3 is TGTGCCAGCAGTGCCTGGGGTCTACCTAACACCGGGGAGCTGTTTTTT.

The V call is TRBV20-1, the J call TRBJ2-7; D is unclear. The CDR3 extends over 13 amino acids. The V end lost 6 bases, the J end lost 4 bases, and 16 bases lay between the germline ends. The germline CDR1 and CDR2 sequences are DFQATT and SNEGSKA (reference sequence). CDR3 nucleotides: TGCAGTGCCCACACCCCCCTACAGTACGAGCAGTACTTC. It codes for CSAHTPLQYEQYF.

The rearrangement joins TRBV18 to TRBJ1-2; 10 positions agree with TRBD1. V lost 2 bases to trimming and J lost 8 bases; unmatched junction nucleotides: 5. The germline CDR1 and CDR2 sequences are KGHSH and LQKENI. The CDR3 spans 14 residues. DNA of the CDR3: TGTGCCAGCTCACCAATGGACAGGGGGAACGGCTACACCTTC. It encodes CASSPMDRGNGYTF. Full variable domain (rest looked up from reference TRBV18 and TRBJ1-2): NAGVMQNPRHLVRRRGQEARLRCSPMKGHSHVYWYRQLPEEGLKFMVYLQKENIIDESGMPKERFSAEFPKEGPSILRIQQVVRGDSAAYFCASSPMDRGNGYTFGSGTRLTVV.

Only a few counts were recorded for this clonotype. This chain uses TRBV15 with TRBJ2-7; perhaps TRBD1 as D (5 bases). The germline V gene has CDR1 LNHNV and CDR2 YYDKDF (reference sequence). V gave up 0 bases and J gave up 3 bases, with 12 bases separating them. The CDR3 totals 15 residues. The CDR3 region is CATSRERNRHYEQYF. The CDR3 bases are TGTGCCACCAGCAGAGAAAGGAACAGGCACTACGAGCAGTACTTC.

The V call is TRBV3-1, the J call TRBJ2-5; 8 nucleotides match TRBD1. Losses at the gene ends were 3 bases for V and 4 bases for J; bases not matched to a gene: 7. CDR1 is LGHDT, CDR2 YNNKEL, per germline (reference sequence). The CDR3 consists of 15 residues. In nucleotides, the CDR3 is TGTGCCAGCAGCCAGGAGGACAGGGTCGGAGAGACCCAGTACTTC. Its protein product is CASSQEDRVGETQYF.

This clonotype was seen only a few times. The V gene is TRBV20-1, the J gene TRBJ1-1; weak D call: TRBD1 (5 bases). The V end lost 4 bases, the J end lost 4 bases, and 19 bases lay between the germline ends. This CDR3 is 15 amino acids long. Germline CDR1 and CDR2: DFQATT and SNEGSKA (reference sequence). This CDR3 is CSAIGIRTLATEAFF. The CDR3 region has the DNA TGCAGTGCTATTGGTATCCGGACATTGGCCACTGAAGCTTTCTTT.

This chain connects TRBV12-3 or TRBV12-4 to TRBJ1-1; unclear D gene. The CDR3 has 13 amino acids. The germline V and J ends were trimmed by 3 bases and 3 bases, with 8 bases remaining between them. The DNA for the CDR3 is TGTGCCAGCAGTTTTGAGGGTTACACTGAAGCTTTCTTT. Translated: CASSFEGYTEAFF.

This clonotype has just a few counts. In this CDR3 the conserved last residue, phenylalanine or tryptophan, is missing, so a read error is likely. No DNA is shown, since the ends of the CDR3 on it are uncertain; the CDR3 is the one TCRdb lists. This chain joins TRBV12-3 or TRBV12-4 and TRBJ1-3; the table's D call of TRBD1 was not tested on the DNA. Including both end residues, the CDR3 is 11 amino acids long. CDR3 region: CASSWGGDSFL.

As to this clonotype: The conserved final phenylalanine or tryptophan is absent from the CDR3, which likely points to a read error. The chain employs TRBV5-6 and TRBJ1-6, with D possibly matching TRBD1 (5 bases). With 4 bases removed from V and 7 bases from J, the gap between germline ends came to 9 bases. The germline V gene has CDR1 SGHDT and CDR2 YYEEEE. This CDR3 comprises 13 residues. CDR3 loop: CASSLGENSPLHS. CDR3 in DNA: TGTGCCAGCAGCCTGGGGGAGAATTCACCCCTCCACTCT.